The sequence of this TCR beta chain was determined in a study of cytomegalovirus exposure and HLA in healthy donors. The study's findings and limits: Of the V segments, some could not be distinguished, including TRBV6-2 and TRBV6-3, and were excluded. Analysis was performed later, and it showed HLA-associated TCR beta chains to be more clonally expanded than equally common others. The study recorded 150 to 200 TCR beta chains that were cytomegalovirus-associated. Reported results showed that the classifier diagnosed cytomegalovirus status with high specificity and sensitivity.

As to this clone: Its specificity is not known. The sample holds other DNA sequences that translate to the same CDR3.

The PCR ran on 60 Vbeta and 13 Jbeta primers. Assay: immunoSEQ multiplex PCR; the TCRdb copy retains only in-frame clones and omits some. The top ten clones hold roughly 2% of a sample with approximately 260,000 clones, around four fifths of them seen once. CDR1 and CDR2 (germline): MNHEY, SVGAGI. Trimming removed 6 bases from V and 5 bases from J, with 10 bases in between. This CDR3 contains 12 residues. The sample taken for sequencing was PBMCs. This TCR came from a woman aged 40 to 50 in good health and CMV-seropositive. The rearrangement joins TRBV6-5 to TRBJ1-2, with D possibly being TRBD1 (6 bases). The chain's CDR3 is CASSDRRYGYTF. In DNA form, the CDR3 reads TGTGCCAGCAGCGACAGGAGGTATGGCTACACCTTC.